This T cell receptor beta chain emerged from a study of blood T cells in healthy people across ages. As for the study in general: With template switching, about one barcoded beta molecule was captured per two T cells.

General study findings and limits: Per million T cells, the diversity of TCR beta decreased roughly linearly as age advanced. TCR beta diversity correlated strongly with naive T cell percentage.

V was pared by 3 bases and J by 2 bases, with 5 bases between. The germline V gene encodes CDR1 DFQATT and CDR2 SNEGSKA (reference sequence). CDR3 length: 13 amino acids. Primers used in a second PCR of roughly 7 to 11 cycles were a sample-barcoded 5' primer and a J-beta primer mix. One entry per CDR3 protein results from TCRdb running MiXCR on the 5' RACE reads. The table lists 850,000 or so distinct CDR3 sequences, around 28% of them singletons. This clonotype was detected many times. Its antigen is not identified. This chain joins TRBV20-1 and TRBJ2-6; D is tentatively TRBD1 or TRBD2 (5 bases each). Sample: blood. This TCR was recovered from an elderly woman in good health. The DNA for the CDR3 is TGCAGTGCTAGGGGACCTGGGGCCAACGTCCTGACTTTC. It codes for CSARGPGANVLTF.